Presented here are 6 T cell receptor beta chains from one specimen sequenced in a study of early T cells in non-severe SARS-CoV-2 infection. TCRdb re-called the 5' RACE reads with MiXCR, one entry per CDR3 protein. The table includes about 69,000 distinct CDR3 sequences, roughly 13% detected once. Material: whole blood. The receptor source for this set is an adult who was a healthcare worker with PCR-confirmed SARS-CoV-2 infection or an uninfected control (not recorded which).

This clonotype has ten or more counts. This sequence joins TRBV6-5 and TRBJ1-1; D remains unclear. V was pared by 0 bases and J by 1 base, with 12 bases between. The CDR3 has 16 amino acids. Germline CDR1 and CDR2: MNHEY and SVGAGI. The CDR3 here is CASSYSAGGRNTEAFF. CDR3 in DNA: TGTGCCAGCAGTTACTCGGCAGGAGGGAGGAACACTGAAGCTTTCTTT.

This clonotype was seen only a few times. Here the CDR3 DNA reads TGTGCCAGCAGCTTAGAACAGGCGGCTACGCAGTATTTT. Translated: CASSLEQAATQYF. The chain has TRBV11-2 and TRBJ2-3; tentative D call: TRBD1 (5 bases). Trimming removed 0 bases from V and 8 bases from J, with 9 bases in between. The CDR3 contains 13 residues. Germline V gene lookup returns CDR1 SGHAT and CDR2 FQNNGV.

The genes are TRBV9 and TRBJ2-7; 12 nucleotides line up with TRBD2. J lost 3 bases, V lost 4 bases, and 5 bases had no gene match. The V gene's germline CDR1 is SGDLS and CDR2 YYNGEE. This CDR3 spans 15 amino acids. CDR3 residues: CASSTLAGGFYEQYF. In DNA form, the CDR3 reads TGTGCCAGCAGCACACTAGCGGGGGGATTCTACGAGCAGTACTTC.

The chain combines TRBV3-1 with TRBJ2-4; D gene unclear. The germline V and J ends were trimmed by 1 base and 0 bases, with 10 bases remaining between them. The CDR3 extends over 16 amino acids. From germline, CDR1 is LGHDT and CDR2 YNNKEL (reference sequence). CDR3: CASSQGLPIAKNIQYF. The CDR3 bases are TGTGCCAGCAGCCAAGGGCTACCTATAGCCAAAAACATTCAGTACTTC.

This chain connects TRBV11-2 to TRBJ2-7; 9 nucleotides align to TRBD1. Germline V gives CDR1 SGHAT, CDR2 FQNNGV. The CDR3 contains 17 residues. With V trimmed by 5 bases and J by 1 base, 12 bases remained unmatched. CDR3 loop: CASSATGQGRFSYEQYF. Here the CDR3 DNA reads TGTGCCAGCAGCGCTACAGGACAGGGGAGATTTTCCTACGAGCAGTACTTC. Supplemented by reference TRBV11-2 and TRBJ2-7, the full variable domain reads EAGVAQSPRYKIIEKRQSVAFWCNPISGHATLYWYQQILGQGPKLLIQFQNNGVVDDSQLPKDRFSAERLKGVDSTLKIQPAKLEDSAVYLCASSATGQGRFSYEQYFGPGTRLTVT.

Ten or more counts support this clonotype. This rearrangement joins TRBV7-2 to TRBJ2-1; 12 nucleotides agree with TRBD2. This CDR3 has 16 residues. Per the germline V gene, CDR1 is SGHTA and CDR2 is FQGNSA. With V trimmed by 1 base and J by 9 bases, 7 bases remained unmatched. The CDR3 DNA sequence: TGTGCCAGCAGCTTAGGTCCTAGCGGGGGGGCCCTTGAGCAGTTCTTC. This translates into CASSLGPSGGALEQFF.